This entry lists 32 T cell receptor beta chains sequenced from one sample in a study of T cells after yellow fever vaccination. Via MiXCR, TCRdb re-called the 5' RACE reads, giving one row per CDR3 protein. The table records 130,000 or so distinct CDR3 sequences, roughly 15% of them present only once. The specimen comprised CD8+ T cells sorted from PBMCs, sampled 5 days after the yellow fever booster vaccination. Receptors originate from a man younger than 30 who received the YFV17D yellow fever vaccine.

The genes are TRBV11-2 and TRBJ1-3; D may be TRBD1 (6 bases). The V end was cut by 5 bases, the J end by 8 bases, with 22 bases between. Germline V CDR1 and CDR2: SGHAT, FQNNGV. The CDR3 has 16 residues. The CDR3 bases are TGTGCCAGCAGCATCACCGGGACACGTTTTATGGACACCATATATTTT. It is translated as CASSITGTRFMDTIYF.

A word on this clonotype: This may stem from a read error, because a much larger clone lies one nucleotide away. The chain is built from TRBV4-3 and TRBJ2-1; possible D gene TRBD1, 6 bases. CDR1 and CDR2 from the germline V gene are LGHNA and YSLEER. The CDR3 totals 12 residues. Trimming removed 4 bases at V and 7 bases at J, with 8 bases between. The CDR3 region has the DNA TGCGCCAGCAGCCGGGGGCAGAATGAGCAGTTCTTC. Translation gives CASSRGQNEQFF.

This chain links TRBV19 with TRBJ2-3, with a tentative D call TRBD2 (6 bases). The length of the CDR3 is 17 residues. Trimming shortened V by 6 bases and J by 2 bases, and 21 bases separated the two germline ends. CDR1 is LNHDA and CDR2 is SQIVND in the germline V gene (reference sequence). The DNA for the CDR3 is TGTGCCAGTAGAAGGAGGGATCCGGGACTTTTCACAGATACGCAGTATTTT. Protein product: CASRRRDPGLFTDTQYF.

This clonotype has more than one count but fewer than ten. The J gene is TRBJ1-2, the V gene TRBV29-1; D is unresolved. V lost 1 base and J lost 8, with 8 bases in between. The length of the CDR3 is 11 residues. Looked up from germline, CDR1 is SQVTM and CDR2 is ANQGSEA. Here the CDR3 reads CSVEGIEGYTF. CDR3 sequence (DNA): TGCAGCGTTGAAGGGATCGAAGGCTACACCTTC.

V usage is TRBV29-1 and J usage is TRBJ2-1; 13 bases are a match to TRBD2. The ends lost 3 bases at V and 1 base at J; junction bases unmatched: 3. The CDR3 runs to 16 residues. Germline assignment: CDR1 SQVTM and CDR2 ANQGSEA. Here the CDR3 DNA reads TGCAGCGTTGACAGACTAGCGGGGGGTTCCTACAATGAGCAGTTCTTC. The encoded protein is CSVDRLAGGSYNEQFF.

V gene TRBV3-1 combines with J gene TRBJ2-3, with D perhaps matching TRBD2 (5 bases). The CDR3 is 16 amino acids. V gave up 0 bases and J gave up 4 bases, with 14 bases separating them. The germline V gene has CDR1 LGHDT and CDR2 YNNKEL (reference sequence). CDR3 amino acids: CASSQETGRVSDTQYF. The CDR3 DNA follows: TGTGCCAGCAGCCAAGAAACGGGGAGAGTCTCAGATACGCAGTATTTT.

V gene TRBV10-3 combines with J gene TRBJ1-1; TRBD1 agrees at 8 bases. After removal of 7 bases from V and 1 base from J, the junction contained 8 bases not matched to a gene. Germline CDR1 reads ENHRY; CDR2 reads SYGVKD. The CDR3 loop spans 15 amino acids. CDR3 sequence: CAIKSTGDQNTEAFF. The CDR3 nucleotides are TGTGCCATCAAATCGACAGGGGACCAGAACACTGAAGCTTTCTTT.

This chain uses TRBV12-3 or TRBV12-4 with TRBJ1-1; no firm D call. The CDR3 contains 14 residues. The germline V and J ends were trimmed by 5 bases and 2 bases, with 12 bases remaining between them. This CDR3 is CASSPPGRNTEAFF. The CDR3 DNA reads TGTGCCAGCAGTCCTCCCGGCAGAAACACTGAAGCTTTCTTT.

Ten or more counts support this clonotype. The chain joins TRBV5-5 to TRBJ2-1; 10 nucleotides match TRBD1. With 2 bases clipped from V and 8 bases from J, the junction kept 16 bases outside the gene matches. From germline, CDR1 is SGHKS and CDR2 YYEKEE (reference sequence). This CDR3 contains 18 residues. The DNA for the CDR3 is TGTGCCAGCAGCTTTCGGCGGTTTCTGACAGGGGGCAGCTATGAGCAGTTCTTC. This encodes CASSFRRFLTGGSYEQFF.

This clonotype was detected many times. The rearrangement uses TRBV4-3 and TRBJ2-3; D unresolved. The CDR3 totals 16 residues. The germline CDR1 and CDR2 sequences are LGHNA and YSLEER. V was clipped by 0 bases and J by 4 bases, with 14 bases between them. CDR3 DNA sequence: TGCGCCAGCAGCCAAGAGCATTCGGACCGCCCAGATACGCAGTATTTT. This translates into CASSQEHSDRPDTQYF.

This clonotype has just a few counts. V is TRBV5-5 and J is TRBJ2-2; D gene unclear. CDR3 length: 11 residues. The germline CDR1 and CDR2 sequences are SGHKS and YYEKEE (reference sequence). V was trimmed by 5 bases and J by 4 bases, leaving 3 bases between them. Written as DNA, the CDR3 is TGTGCCAGCAGGACCACCGGGGAGCTGTTTTTT. Translated, it gives CASRTTGELFF.

This clonotype occurred a few times. The chain joins TRBV2 to TRBJ2-3; 10 nucleotides agree with TRBD2. In germline, CDR1 is SNHLY, CDR2 FYNNEI. The CDR3 runs 15 residues. Unmatched junction bases numbered 9, after V lost 6 bases and J lost 6 bases. The DNA for the CDR3 is TGTGCCAGCAGCGCTAGCGGGGGAATAGGTGATACGCAGTATTTT. Its protein is CASSASGGIGDTQYF.

This chain joins TRBV7-9 and TRBJ2-1, with 7 bases that match TRBD1. Germline CDR1 reads SEHNR; CDR2 reads FQNEAQ (reference sequence). The CDR3 sequence is 13 residues long. Losses at the gene ends were 5 bases for V and 10 bases for J; bases not matched to a gene: 8. The DNA for the CDR3 is TGTGCCAGCAGCACTAGACAGGGCTGGGAGCAGTTCTTC. It yields the protein CASSTRQGWEQFF.

The rearrangement uses TRBV27 and TRBJ1-2, with 10 nucleotides matching TRBD1. Germline V gene sequence: CDR1 MNHEY, CDR2 SMNVEV (reference sequence). CDR3 length: 15 amino acids. V shed 2 bases and J 8 bases; nucleotides not matched to a gene: 8. In DNA form, the CDR3 reads TGTGCCAGCAGTTTAAGGGGACAGGGGTTTGGAGGCTACACCTTC. Amino acid sequence: CASSLRGQGFGGYTF.

This chain joins TRBV12-3 or TRBV12-4 and TRBJ2-7; possibly TRBD1 for D (6 bases). The CDR3 is 14 amino acids. The V gene lost 5 bases and the J gene lost 3 bases, with 14 bases spanning the gap. CDR3 nucleotides: TGTGCCAGCAGTACCCAGGGGACCATCTACGAGCAGTACTTC. Its protein is CASSTQGTIYEQYF.

This clonotype has a handful of counts. The chain couples TRBV7-9 to TRBJ2-1; D is unresolved. Germline assignment: CDR1 SEHNR and CDR2 FQNEAQ (reference sequence). This CDR3 has 11 amino acids. V was cut by 6 bases and J by 9 bases, with 9 bases left in between. CDR3 sequence reads: CASSPSVEQFF. In DNA, the CDR3 is TGTGCCAGCAGTCCAAGCGTTGAGCAGTTCTTC.

This clonotype was seen more than once but under ten times. This chain connects TRBV20-1 to TRBJ1-5, with D maybe TRBD1 (5 bases). This CDR3 comprises 16 residues. V shed 3 bases and J shed 3 bases, with 18 bases lying between them. Germline lookup yields CDR1 DFQATT and CDR2 SNEGSKA (reference sequence). CDR3 DNA: TGCAGTGCTAGTCCCCTCGTAGGGACCTTCAATCAGCCCCAGCATTTT. This translates into CSASPLVGTFNQPQHF.

This clonotype was seen only a few times. The V call is TRBV7-9, the J call TRBJ1-1; D is undetermined. The length of the CDR3 is 14 residues. V was trimmed by 5 bases and J by 5 bases, leaving 15 bases between them. Per the germline V gene, CDR1 is SEHNR and CDR2 is FQNEAQ (reference sequence). In DNA form, the CDR3 reads TGTGCCAGCAGCGCATCCAGCATGTGGACTGAAGCTTTCTTT. Translated, it gives CASSASSMWTEAFF.

This clonotype was seen at least ten times. For the CDR3, the DNA is TGTGCCAGCAGCTTAGCAGTCGGCGGGGCTTCGAAGTACAATGAGCAGTTCTTC. Translating it yields CASSLAVGGASKYNEQFF. The chain couples TRBV11-2 to TRBJ2-1, with TRBD2 as a possible D gene (6 bases). Trimming shortened V by 1 base and J by 4 bases, and 20 bases separated the two germline ends. The CDR3 has 18 residues. The germline gives CDR1 SGHAT, CDR2 FQNNGV.

This clonotype was recorded a few times. This rearrangement joins TRBV4-3 to TRBJ2-1; possibly TRBD2 for D (5 bases). V gave up 3 bases and J gave up 6 bases, with 24 bases separating them. This CDR3 spans 18 amino acids. Per germline, CDR1 LGHNA and CDR2 YSLEER. Written as DNA, the CDR3 is TGCGCCAGCAGCCACACCGCCCCTGAGAGTATACGGGGCAATGAGCAGTTCTTC. The encoded protein is CASSHTAPESIRGNEQFF.

This chain uses TRBV27 with TRBJ2-1; the D gene is possibly TRBD2 (7 bases). V gave up 2 bases and J gave up 3 bases, with 11 bases separating them. The CDR3 extends over 15 amino acids. From germline, CDR1 is MNHEY and CDR2 SMNVEV (reference sequence). CDR3: CASSLGGGLYNEQFF. The CDR3 nucleotides are TGTGCCAGCAGTTTAGGGGGGGGCCTCTACAATGAGCAGTTCTTC.

The V and J genes are TRBV3-1 and TRBJ2-7; D unresolved. The CDR3 has 14 residues. V lost 1 base and J 2 bases, leaving 9 bases between the germline ends. Per germline, CDR1 LGHDT and CDR2 YNNKEL (reference sequence). This chain's CDR3 is CASSQGVGTYEQYV. CDR3 bases: TGTGCCAGCAGCCAAGGTGTAGGGACCTACGAGCAGTACGTC.

The chain carries TRBV5-4 and TRBJ2-7; D is possibly TRBD1 or TRBD2 (5 bases each). CDR1 and CDR2 from the germline V gene are SGHNT and YYREEE (reference sequence). V shed 1 base and J shed 2 bases, with 13 bases lying between them. The CDR3 runs to 15 residues. The chain's CDR3 is CASSLKGEGTYEQYF. In DNA form, the CDR3 reads TGTGCCAGCAGCTTGAAGGGTGAGGGGACCTACGAGCAGTACTTC.

Only a few counts were recorded for this clonotype. J is TRBJ2-3 and V is TRBV6-2 or TRBV6-3, with 10 bases fitting TRBD2. This CDR3 spans 15 amino acids. After removal of 7 bases from V and 4 bases from J, the junction contained 8 bases not matched to a gene. Germline V gives CDR1 MNHEY, CDR2 SVGEGT. The CDR3 is CASTEALAGADTQYF. In DNA, the CDR3 is TGTGCCAGCACCGAGGCTCTAGCGGGGGCAGATACGCAGTATTTT.

The chain carries TRBV7-3 and TRBJ2-3; D is unclear. The CDR3 consists of 14 residues. Germline CDR1 SGHTA, CDR2 FQGTGA. The ends were cut back, 2 bases at V and 3 bases at J, with 9 bases in the middle. The CDR3 sequence is CASSLGVGTDTQYF. The CDR3 nucleotides are TGTGCCAGCAGCTTAGGGGTCGGGACAGATACGCAGTATTTT.

V gene TRBV7-9 combines with J gene TRBJ1-1, with D unclear. Between the trimmed V and J ends, which lost 5 bases and 3 bases, there was a span of 10 bases. Germline assignment: CDR1 SEHNR and CDR2 FQNEAQ (reference sequence). The CDR3 contains 13 residues. The CDR3 DNA follows: TGTGCCAGCAGCCCCAAACAAGACACTGAAGCTTTCTTT. It yields the protein CASSPKQDTEAFF.

This sequence joins TRBV7-6 and TRBJ2-3; D remains unclear. Trimming left V 2 bases short and J 6 bases short, with 12 bases between. This CDR3 has 14 amino acids. Germline V gives CDR1 SGHVS, CDR2 FNYEAQ. The CDR3 bases are TGTGCCAGCAGCTTAATGTTGGGCTGGGATACGCAGTATTTT. Translation gives CASSLMLGWDTQYF.

V gene TRBV4-1 combines with J gene TRBJ1-4; 7 bases align to TRBD1. The germline V gene has CDR1 MGHRA and CDR2 YSYEKL. The CDR3 covers 15 residues. The junction had 6 bases not matched to a gene; V was cut back by 0 bases and J by 8 bases. Written as DNA, the CDR3 is TGCGCCAGCAGCCAAGATATCAGGGGGGGAGAAAAACTGTTTTTT. This sequence encodes CASSQDIRGGEKLFF.

This chain uses TRBV6-2 or TRBV6-3 with TRBJ2-1; 10 bases line up with TRBD2. In germline, CDR1 is MNHEY, CDR2 SVGEGT. V lost 8 bases and J lost 6; bases outside the gene matches: 4. The CDR3 is 13 amino acids. The CDR3 protein is CASRRLAGNEQFF. The CDR3 coding sequence is TGTGCCAGCCGTCGACTAGCGGGCAATGAGCAGTTCTTC.

This clonotype was observed a handful of times. This sequence joins TRBV27 and TRBJ1-1; 7 positions agree with TRBD1. The trim removed 4 bases at V and 1 base at J, leaving 6 bases unmatched. CDR1 MNHEY and CDR2 SMNVEV come from the germline V gene (reference sequence). This CDR3 is 15 amino acids long. CDR3 sequence reads: CASSSTGITNTEAFF. The CDR3 nucleotides are TGTGCCAGCAGTTCGACAGGGATAACGAACACTGAAGCTTTCTTT.

This chain uses TRBV27 with TRBJ2-5; D is undetermined. Trimming took 8 bases from V and 1 from J, leaving 20 bases between them. The CDR3 loop spans 16 amino acids. In germline, CDR1 is MNHEY, CDR2 SMNVEV (reference sequence). The CDR3, as DNA: TGTGCCAGCGGCGACCGCCTGGCAGACCTCCAAGAGACCCAGTACTTC. As protein: CASGDRLADLQETQYF.

The chain carries TRBV6-2 or TRBV6-3 and TRBJ1-1; D remains ambiguous. Germline CDR1 is MNHEY and CDR2 is SVGEGT. The CDR3 covers 16 residues. V shed 8 bases and J shed 1 base, with 20 bases lying between them. The DNA of the CDR3 is TGTGCCAGCGTGAAGTGGTCTTTTAGCGGGAACACTGAAGCTTTCTTT. Protein product: CASVKWSFSGNTEAFF.